This is a list of T cell receptor beta chains from one sample in a study of Ad26.COV2.S vaccination and SARS-CoV-2 variants. Profiled with immunoSEQ multiplex PCR; TCRdb holds only in-frame clones, not every one. The sample yields fewer than 600,000 clones, 89% seen once. Sequenced material: peripheral blood, taken in a trial of Ad26.COV2.S vaccine versus placebo. The source of these receptors is a person between 18 and 65 years old who received the Ad26.COV2.S COVID-19 vaccine or a placebo. Each CDR3 is given with its conserved first and last residue. Fields, in order: CDR3 protein, CDR3 DNA, CDR3 length, V gene, D gene, clone size, J gene. A D gene is named only where the DNA matches it firmly. Rows may omit the clone size; those that give it use once, few, many or a size class.

CDR3aa: CASSSTRNEQFF
CDR3nt: TGTGCCAGCAGTTCGACTAGAAATGAGCAGTTCTTC
len: 12
v_gene: TRBV12-3/TRBV12-4
d_gene: -
abundance: -
j_gene: TRBJ2-1

CDR3aa: CASSPFSDPGAYGYTF
CDR3nt: TGTGCCAGCTCACCTTTCTCGGACCCAGGTGCCTATGGCTACACCTTC
len: 16
v_gene: TRBV18
d_gene: -
abundance: -
j_gene: TRBJ1-2

CDR3aa: CASSGVVGSNTEAFF
CDR3nt: TGTGCCAGCAGCGGCGTCGTCGGGTCTAACACTGAAGCTTTCTTT
len: 15
v_gene: TRBV9
d_gene: -
abundance: -
j_gene: TRBJ1-1

CDR3aa: CASSSTGTGGPGELFF
CDR3nt: TGTGCCAGCAGCTCGACCGGGACAGGGGGACCCGGGGAGCTGTTTTTT
len: 16
v_gene: TRBV7-9
d_gene: TRBD1
abundance: -
j_gene: TRBJ2-2

CDR3aa: CGGGTAYVGYTF
CDR3nt: TGCGGAGGCGGGACCGCATACGTCGGCTACACCTTC
len: 12
v_gene: TRBV29-1
d_gene: -
abundance: -
j_gene: TRBJ1-2

CDR3aa: CASLGQATQYF
CDR3nt: TGTGCCAGCCTAGGACAGGCTACGCAGTATTTT
len: 11
v_gene: TRBV11-2
d_gene: TRBD1
abundance: -
j_gene: TRBJ2-3

CDR3aa: CASGLARDRLYGYTF
CDR3nt: TGTGCTAGTGGTTTGGCCCGGGACCGCCTCTATGGCTACACCTTC
len: 15
v_gene: TRBV12-5
d_gene: -
abundance: -
j_gene: TRBJ1-2

CDR3aa: CALQGSGNQPQHF
CDR3nt: TGTGCCTTGCAGGGATCCGGCAATCAGCCCCAGCATTTT
len: 13
v_gene: TRBV28
d_gene: -
abundance: -
j_gene: TRBJ1-5

CDR3aa: CASSSLLTSVQETQYF
CDR3nt: TGTGCCAGCAGCTCCCTTCTTACTAGCGTCCAAGAGACCCAGTACTTC
len: 16
v_gene: TRBV7-9
d_gene: TRBD2
abundance: -
j_gene: TRBJ2-5

CDR3aa: CASSQDRGAWNEQFF
CDR3nt: TGTGCCAGCAGCCAAGACAGGGGCGCGTGGAATGAGCAGTTCTTC
len: 15
v_gene: TRBV3-1/TRBV3-2
d_gene: -
abundance: -
j_gene: TRBJ2-1

CDR3aa: CASRRAGQGATGELFF
CDR3nt: TGTGCCAGCCGACGTGCGGGACAGGGGGCGACCGGGGAGCTGTTTTTT
len: 16
v_gene: TRBV14
d_gene: TRBD1
abundance: -
j_gene: TRBJ2-2

CDR3aa: CASSTDRYSYEQYF
CDR3nt: TGCGCCAGCAGTACAGACCGCTATTCCTACGAGCAGTACTTC
len: 14
v_gene: TRBV4-1
d_gene: -
abundance: -
j_gene: TRBJ2-7

CDR3aa: CASSDINTGELFF
CDR3nt: TGTGCCAGTAGCGACATTAACACCGGGGAGCTGTTTTTT
len: 13
v_gene: TRBV19
d_gene: -
abundance: -
j_gene: TRBJ2-2

CDR3aa: CASSFRGSTANTGELFF
CDR3nt: TGTGCCAGCAGCTTCCGGGGGTCTACCGCGAACACCGGGGAGCTGTTTTTT
len: 17
v_gene: TRBV7-6
d_gene: -
abundance: -
j_gene: TRBJ2-2

CDR3aa: CASSAFSEGSDEQFF
CDR3nt: TGTGCCAGCAGCGCTTTCTCTGAGGGATCCGATGAGCAGTTCTTC
len: 15
v_gene: TRBV9
d_gene: -
abundance: -
j_gene: TRBJ2-1

CDR3aa: CASSPEGDRSYGYTF
CDR3nt: TGTGCCAGCAGTCCCGAGGGGGATCGAAGCTATGGCTACACCTTC
len: 15
v_gene: TRBV6-5
d_gene: -
abundance: -
j_gene: TRBJ1-2

CDR3aa: CASSEEGSPLHF
CDR3nt: TGTGCCAGCAGCGAAGAGGGTTCACCCCTCCACTTT
len: 12
v_gene: TRBV9
d_gene: -
abundance: -
j_gene: TRBJ1-6

CDR3aa: CASSQPVENEQFF
CDR3nt: TGCGCCAGCAGCCAGCCAGTCGAGAATGAGCAGTTCTTC
len: 13
v_gene: TRBV4-1
d_gene: -
abundance: -
j_gene: TRBJ2-1

CDR3aa: CASRPTLNTEAFF
CDR3nt: TGTGCCAGCAGACCCACACTAAACACTGAAGCTTTCTTT
len: 13
v_gene: TRBV9
d_gene: -
abundance: -
j_gene: TRBJ1-1

CDR3aa: CASSYPMGQGKSWNTEAFF
CDR3nt: TGTGCCAGCAGTTACCCGATGGGGCAGGGAAAAAGTTGGAACACTGAAGCTTTCTTT
len: 19
v_gene: TRBV6-2/TRBV6-3
d_gene: -
abundance: -
j_gene: TRBJ1-1

CDR3aa: CACAGTFYNEQFF
CDR3nt: TGTGCATGCGCCGGGACTTTCTACAATGAGCAGTTCTTC
len: 13
v_gene: TRBV12-2
d_gene: -
abundance: -
j_gene: TRBJ2-1

CDR3aa: CAWESTRWDSTDTQYF
CDR3nt: TGTGCCTGGGAGTCTACACGGTGGGATAGCACAGATACGCAGTATTTT
len: 16
v_gene: TRBV30
d_gene: -
abundance: -
j_gene: TRBJ2-3

CDR3aa: CASKGSTDTQYF
CDR3nt: TGTGCCAGCAAAGGAAGCACAGATACGCAGTATTTT
len: 12
v_gene: TRBV6-5
d_gene: -
abundance: -
j_gene: TRBJ2-3

CDR3aa: CASSSNRGTNYGYTF
CDR3nt: TGTGCCAGCAGTTCTAACAGGGGAACTAACTATGGCTACACCTTC
len: 15
v_gene: TRBV28
d_gene: TRBD1
abundance: -
j_gene: TRBJ1-2

CDR3aa: CATSGRPEKETQYF
CDR3nt: TGTGCCACCAGCGGGAGGCCCGAGAAAGAGACCCAGTACTTC
len: 14
v_gene: TRBV15
d_gene: -
abundance: -
j_gene: TRBJ2-5

CDR3aa: CASKGDDYGYTF
CDR3nt: TGTGCCAGCAAAGGGGATGATTATGGCTACACCTTC
len: 12
v_gene: TRBV2
d_gene: -
abundance: once
j_gene: TRBJ1-2

CDR3aa: CASSLEGRPNSGNTIYF
CDR3nt: TGTGCCAGCAGCTTAGAGGGCAGGCCTAACTCTGGAAACACCATATATTTT
len: 17
v_gene: TRBV7-9
d_gene: -
abundance: -
j_gene: TRBJ1-3

CDR3aa: CASTLGKHNQETQYF
CDR3nt: TGTGCCAGCACCCTAGGAAAACATAACCAAGAGACCCAGTACTTC
len: 15
v_gene: TRBV28
d_gene: -
abundance: -
j_gene: TRBJ2-5

CDR3aa: CSVASRSYNEQFF
CDR3nt: TGCAGCGTTGCCAGCCGTTCCTACAATGAGCAGTTCTTC
len: 13
v_gene: TRBV29-1
d_gene: -
abundance: -
j_gene: TRBJ2-1

CDR3aa: CAISDAGELFF
CDR3nt: TGTGCCATCAGTGACGCCGGGGAGCTGTTTTTT
len: 11
v_gene: TRBV10-3
d_gene: -
abundance: -
j_gene: TRBJ2-2

CDR3aa: CASRPTGGSGEAFF
CDR3nt: TGTGCCAGCAGACCAACAGGGGGGTCCGGTGAAGCTTTCTTT
len: 14
v_gene: TRBV7-8
d_gene: TRBD1
abundance: -
j_gene: TRBJ1-1

CDR3aa: CAISESGTGHNEQFF
CDR3nt: TGTGCCATCAGTGAGTCCGGGACAGGCCACAATGAGCAGTTCTTC
len: 15
v_gene: TRBV10-3
d_gene: TRBD1
abundance: -
j_gene: TRBJ2-1

CDR3aa: CASSEGLAGGLQYF
CDR3nt: TGTGCCAGCAGTGAAGGACTAGCGGGAGGGCTTCAGTACTTC
len: 14
v_gene: TRBV6-1
d_gene: TRBD2
abundance: -
j_gene: TRBJ2-5

CDR3aa: CASQNSNTEAFF
CDR3nt: TGTGCCAGCCAAAACAGTAACACTGAAGCTTTCTTT
len: 12
v_gene: TRBV7-9
d_gene: -
abundance: few
j_gene: TRBJ1-1

CDR3aa: CSVGSSSGSGPQYF
CDR3nt: TGCAGCGTTGGGTCTTCTAGCGGGAGTGGCCCGCAGTATTTT
len: 14
v_gene: TRBV29-1
d_gene: TRBD2
abundance: -
j_gene: TRBJ2-3

CDR3aa: CASSVGIGTDTQYF
CDR3nt: TGTGCCAGCAGCGTTGGCATAGGCACAGATACGCAGTATTTT
len: 14
v_gene: TRBV9
d_gene: -
abundance: once
j_gene: TRBJ2-3

CDR3aa: CASSSSGPGAIKAGELFF
CDR3nt: TGTGCCAGCTCATCGTCTGGTCCGGGGGCCATCAAGGCCGGGGAGCTGTTTTTT
len: 18
v_gene: TRBV18
d_gene: -
abundance: -
j_gene: TRBJ2-2

CDR3aa: CASSPHRRDGMNTEAFF
CDR3nt: TGTGCCAGCAGTCCTCATCGCCGGGACGGCATGAACACTGAAGCTTTCTTT
len: 17
v_gene: TRBV6-6
d_gene: -
abundance: -
j_gene: TRBJ1-1

CDR3aa: CASRRDRASGNTIYF
CDR3nt: TGTGCCAGTAGGCGGGATAGGGCCTCTGGAAACACCATATATTTT
len: 15
v_gene: TRBV19
d_gene: -
abundance: few
j_gene: TRBJ1-3

CDR3aa: CASSVAQGGFDEQFF
CDR3nt: TGTGCCAGCAGCGTAGCTCAAGGGGGGTTTGATGAGCAGTTCTTC
len: 15
v_gene: TRBV9
d_gene: -
abundance: -
j_gene: TRBJ2-1

CDR3aa: CASSRDIKKDEQFF
CDR3nt: TGTGCCAGCAGCCGGGACATAAAGAAGGATGAGCAGTTCTTC
len: 14
v_gene: TRBV5-4
d_gene: -
abundance: -
j_gene: TRBJ2-1

CDR3aa: CASSGPTVSGNTIYF
CDR3nt: TGCGCCAGCAGTGGCCCCACAGTCTCTGGAAACACCATATATTTT
len: 15
v_gene: TRBV10-1
d_gene: -
abundance: few
j_gene: TRBJ1-3

CDR3aa: CASSLARTRGYSNQPQHF
CDR3nt: TGTGCCAGTAGTCTAGCCAGGACTAGGGGATATAGCAATCAGCCCCAGCATTTT
len: 18
v_gene: TRBV19
d_gene: -
abundance: -
j_gene: TRBJ1-5

CDR3aa: CASSLSLGQGYGNTIYF
CDR3nt: TGTGCCAGCAGCTTATCATTGGGACAGGGGTACGGAAACACCATATATTTT
len: 17
v_gene: TRBV7-2
d_gene: TRBD1
abundance: once
j_gene: TRBJ1-3

CDR3aa: CASGQGTYGYTF
CDR3nt: TGTGCCAGCGGACAGGGGACCTATGGCTACACCTTC
len: 12
v_gene: TRBV28
d_gene: TRBD1
abundance: -
j_gene: TRBJ1-2

CDR3aa: CASGDQGNSPGNTIYF
CDR3nt: TGTGCCAGCGGGGACCAGGGCAACAGTCCTGGAAACACCATATATTTT
len: 16
v_gene: TRBV9
d_gene: -
abundance: -
j_gene: TRBJ1-3

CDR3aa: CASSHPDRGKADTQYF
CDR3nt: TGTGCCAGCAGCCACCCCGACAGGGGTAAGGCAGATACGCAGTATTTT
len: 16
v_gene: TRBV14
d_gene: TRBD1
abundance: -
j_gene: TRBJ2-3

CDR3aa: CASSQTPGHEQETQYF
CDR3nt: TGTGCCAGCAGCCAGACCCCGGGACACGAACAAGAGACCCAGTACTTC
len: 16
v_gene: TRBV4-2
d_gene: -
abundance: -
j_gene: TRBJ2-5

CDR3aa: CASSARVIGELFF
CDR3nt: TGTGCCAGCAGCGCCAGGGTAATCGGGGAGCTGTTTTTT
len: 13
v_gene: TRBV9
d_gene: -
abundance: -
j_gene: TRBJ2-2

CDR3aa: CASGLGGRANNEQFF
CDR3nt: TGTGCCAGCGGCTTAGGTGGGAGGGCCAACAATGAGCAGTTCTTC
len: 15
v_gene: TRBV27
d_gene: TRBD2
abundance: -
j_gene: TRBJ2-1

CDR3aa: CASSTGAGELFF
CDR3nt: TGTGCCAGCAGTACAGGAGCCGGGGAGCTGTTTTTT
len: 12
v_gene: TRBV2
d_gene: -
abundance: -
j_gene: TRBJ2-2

CDR3aa: CASTARGLNEQYF
CDR3nt: TGTGCCAGCACCGCAAGGGGGCTTAACGAGCAGTACTTC
len: 13
v_gene: TRBV6-5
d_gene: TRBD1
abundance: -
j_gene: TRBJ2-7

CDR3aa: CASSPGSEKQFF
CDR3nt: TGTGCCAGCTCACCTGGGAGCGAGAAACAGTTCTTC
len: 12
v_gene: TRBV18
d_gene: -
abundance: -
j_gene: TRBJ2-1

CDR3aa: CASSPDGTGSDEQYF
CDR3nt: TGTGCCAGCAGCCCCGACGGGACAGGGTCCGACGAGCAGTACTTC
len: 15
v_gene: TRBV7-9
d_gene: TRBD1
abundance: -
j_gene: TRBJ2-7

CDR3aa: CASSPPGDSPLHF
CDR3nt: TGTGCCAGCTCACCCCCCGGTGATTCACCCCTCCACTTT
len: 13
v_gene: TRBV18
d_gene: -
abundance: -
j_gene: TRBJ1-6